This T cell receptor beta chain was sequenced during a study of beta chain features in type 1 diabetes. In the study overall: Sorted cells numbering under 140,000,000 were examined across all samples. Whole-study findings and limits: PCR might show a preference for shorter templates, equally across patients and controls.

This CDR3 is built from 17 residues. The V gene's germline CDR1 is SGHNT and CDR2 YYREEE (reference sequence). After removal of 0 bases from V and 5 bases from J, the junction contained 3 bases not matched to a gene. All of the isolated RNA was reverse transcribed, so expressed TCRB transcripts were sequenced. An average of around 3.4 million reads was obtained for naive, central memory and regulatory T cell samples. The repertoire was sequenced with immunoSEQ multiplex PCR; TCRdb's copy has only in-frame clones and lacks some. The profile shows 810,000 or so clones, 15% to 20% of them singletons. This clone was seen more than once but under ten times. Its antigen is not known.

The source material was naive CD4+ T cells from blood. The chain joins TRBV5-4 to TRBJ2-2, with 14 bases lining up with TRBD2. The clonotype originates from a woman aged 18-29 years in good health. In DNA, the CDR3 is TGTGCCAGCAGCTTGGAGGGACTAGCGGGAGTGACCGGGGAGCTGTTTTTT. Translating gives CASSLEGLAGVTGELFF.